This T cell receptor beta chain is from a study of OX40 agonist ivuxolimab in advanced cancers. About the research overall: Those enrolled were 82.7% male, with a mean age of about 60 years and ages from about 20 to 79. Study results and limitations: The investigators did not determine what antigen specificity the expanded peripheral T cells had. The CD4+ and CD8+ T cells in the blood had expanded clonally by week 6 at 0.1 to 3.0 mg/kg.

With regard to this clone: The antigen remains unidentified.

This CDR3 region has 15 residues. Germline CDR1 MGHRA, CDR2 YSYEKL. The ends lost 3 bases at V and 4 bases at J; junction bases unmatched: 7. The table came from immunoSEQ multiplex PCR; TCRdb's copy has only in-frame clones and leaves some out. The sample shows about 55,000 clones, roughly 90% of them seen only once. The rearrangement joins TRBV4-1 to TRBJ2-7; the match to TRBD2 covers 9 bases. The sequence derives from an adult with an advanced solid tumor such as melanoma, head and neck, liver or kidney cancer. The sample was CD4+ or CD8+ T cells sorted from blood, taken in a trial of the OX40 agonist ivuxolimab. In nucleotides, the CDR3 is TGCGCCAGCAGCCAGGCGGGGGGGCGATTGTACGAGCAGTACTTC. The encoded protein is CASSQAGGRLYEQYF.